These 31 T cell receptor beta chains were all obtained from the same sample, sequenced in a study of regulatory T cells in long-lasting Graves disease. Arm-PCR of CDR3 regions with iRepertoire HTBI primers generated TCR beta libraries. TCRdb called the multiplex PCR reads again in MiXCR, with one record for every CDR3 protein. The sample carries hundreds of thousands of distinct CDR3 sequences, approximately 15% recorded once. Time point denoted: newly diagnosed GD, antithyroid drugs for less than 3 months. Extracted PBMC RNA gave rise to the TCR library. The data also belong to a second study, concerning T cells in Graves' hyperthyroidism and ophthalmopathy.

The source was peripheral blood mononuclear cells (PBMCs), collected at new diagnosis, from a patient treated with antithyroid drugs. These receptors all come from a woman aged 25 to 45 with Graves disease.

This clonotype was seen many times. The J gene is TRBJ2-1, the V gene TRBV29-1; D gene unclear. Germline V gene lookup returns CDR1 SQVTM and CDR2 ANQGSEA. Trimming removed 6 bases from V and 6 bases from J, with 15 bases in between. The CDR3 covers 13 residues. CDR3 coding DNA: TGCAGCGTAGCTCCTGCACGGACCAATGAGCAGTTCTTC. Translated: CSVAPARTNEQFF.

In its sample, this clonotype was seen a few times. The chain joins TRBV5-1 to TRBJ1-2, with D uncertain. Deletions cut 0 bases from V and 3 bases from J, with 6 bases between. The CDR3 length is 13 residues. From germline, CDR1 is SGHRS and CDR2 YFSETQ. The DNA of the CDR3 is TGCGCCAGCAGCTTGGGTTGGGACTATGGCTACACCTTC. This gives the protein CASSLGWDYGYTF.

This clonotype has a count of ten or more. The chain is built from TRBV28 and TRBJ2-2; the D gene is possibly TRBD2 (6 bases). V gave up 2 bases and J gave up 3 bases, with 10 bases separating them. Germline V gene sequence: CDR1 MDHEN, CDR2 SYDVKM. The CDR3 runs 15 residues. CDR3 sequence: CASSLPGGHTGELFF. The CDR3, as DNA: TGTGCCAGCAGTTTACCCGGAGGGCACACCGGGGAGCTGTTTTTT.

V gene TRBV5-6 combines with J gene TRBJ2-5; D is possibly TRBD1 (5 bases). Judging by the DNA end, TRBJ2-1 fits better; the J call may be wrong. The germline V gene encodes CDR1 SGHDT and CDR2 YYEEEE. The CDR3 is 16 residues long. CDR3: CASSLVRAVHYNEQFF. In nucleotides, the CDR3 is TGTGCCAGCAGCTTGGTCAGGGCAGTTCATTACAATGAGCAGTTCTTC.

In its sample, this clonotype was seen many times. V and J are TRBV3-1 and TRBJ1-1; no reliable D call. The germline V and J ends were trimmed by 7 bases and 3 bases, with 15 bases remaining between them. Germline CDR1 and CDR2: LGHDT and YNNKEL (reference sequence). The CDR3 sequence is 14 residues long. The CDR3 protein is CASTAPGFYTEAFF. The CDR3 coding sequence is TGTGCCAGCACCGCCCCCGGCTTCTACACTGAAGCTTTCTTT.

This clonotype showed up many times. CDR3 coding DNA: TGTGCCACCAGTGATTTAACAAGGTACTATGGCTACACCTTC. Protein product: CATSDLTRYYGYTF. The rearrangement joins TRBV24-1 to TRBJ1-2; D not resolved. Germline CDR1 reads KGHDR; CDR2 reads SFDVKD. Trimming left V 1 base short and J 3 bases short, with 8 bases between. The CDR3 has 14 amino acids.

This clonotype has a count of ten or more. CDR3 bases: TGTGCCAGTATAGAACCGGGACAGCCCTACGAGCAGTACTTC. Its translation is CASIEPGQPYEQYF. The rearrangement joins TRBV27 to TRBJ2-7; 7 nucleotides agree with TRBD1. In germline, CDR1 is MNHEY, CDR2 SMNVEV (reference sequence). V shed 9 bases, J shed 2 bases, and the junction held 10 bases outside the gene matches. This CDR3 spans 14 amino acids.

The chain combines TRBV14 with TRBJ1-1, with D unresolved. This CDR3 is built from 13 residues. CDR1 is SGHDN, CDR2 FVKESK, per germline. V was cut by 0 bases and J by 7 bases, with 9 bases left in between. The CDR3 protein is CASSQDRAYEAFF. The CDR3 bases are TGTGCCAGCAGCCAAGATAGGGCATATGAAGCTTTCTTT.

This clonotype was counted many times. The chain joins TRBV28 to TRBJ1-2; D is possibly TRBD1 (5 bases). Germline CDR1 and CDR2: MDHEN and SYDVKM. This CDR3 comprises 16 residues. Trimming left V 5 bases short and J 4 bases short, with 20 bases between. CDR3 protein: CASSTPGPSRIYGYTF. DNA of the CDR3: TGTGCCAGCAGTACCCCAGGGCCCTCCCGAATCTATGGCTACACCTTC.

This clonotype appeared a few times. This rearrangement joins TRBV11-2 to TRBJ1-2, with D uncertain. Germline-derived CDR1 and CDR2 are SGHAT and FQNNGV. Trimming took off 6 bases at V and 4 bases at J, with 12 bases between the two ends. CDR3 length: 13 residues. The CDR3 spells CASRRSPSYGYTF. In nucleotides, the CDR3 is TGTGCCAGCAGGCGCTCGCCGTCCTATGGCTACACCTTC.

The sample holds a few counts of this clonotype. The rearrangement links TRBV28 to TRBJ1-3; possibly TRBD1 for D (5 bases). This CDR3 is built from 14 residues. V was pared by 8 bases and J by 0 bases, with 11 bases between. Germline assignment: CDR1 MDHEN and CDR2 SYDVKM. The CDR3: CASGGGDSGNTIYF. CDR3 nucleotide sequence: TGTGCCAGCGGGGGGGGGGACTCTGGAAACACCATATATTTT.

This clonotype was recorded many times. J is TRBJ1-5 and V is TRBV15; D gene unclear. V was pared by 3 bases and J by 6 bases, with 6 bases between. CDR3 length equals 12 residues. The germline gives CDR1 LNHNV, CDR2 YYDKDF (reference sequence). The CDR3 nucleotides read TGTGCCACCAGCAGGGTGGCTCAGCCCCAGCATTTT. Its protein product is CATSRVAQPQHF.

This chain connects TRBV29-1 to TRBJ2-1; 9 positions agree with TRBD2. The trim removed 7 bases at V and 4 bases at J, leaving 14 bases unmatched. There are 16 residues in the CDR3. Germline-derived CDR1 and CDR2 are SQVTM and ANQGSEA. CDR3 residues: CSAPEGAGGPYNEQFF. The CDR3 DNA reads as TGCAGCGCCCCGGAGGGAGCGGGAGGACCTTACAATGAGCAGTTCTTC.

Points on this clonotype: This may stem from a read error, because a much larger clone lies one nucleotide away. The gene calls are TRBV6-2 or TRBV6-3 and TRBJ2-7, with D possibly matching TRBD2 (5 bases). This CDR3 has 15 residues. Germline CDR1 and CDR2: MNHEY and SVGEGT. With 5 bases removed from V and 3 bases from J, the gap between germline ends came to 17 bases. The CDR3 here is CASSEGSVRVYEQYF. CDR3 DNA: TGTGCCAGCAGTGAAGGGAGCGTGAGAGTCTACGAGCAGTACTTC.

This clonotype was seen ten or more times. V and J are TRBV20-1 and TRBJ1-2; TRBD1 might be the D (5 bases). Germline assignment: CDR1 DFQATT and CDR2 SNEGSKA (reference sequence). V lost 6 bases to trimming and J lost 0 bases, with 14 bases between them. This CDR3 region has 14 residues. The CDR3 DNA reads TGCAGTGCCGATACCGGGGACGCTAACTATGGCTACACCTTC. Amino acids: CSADTGDANYGYTF.

This chain uses TRBV7-9 with TRBJ1-6; 7 nucleotides align to TRBD1. The CDR3 extends over 14 amino acids. CDR1 is SEHNR, CDR2 FQNEAQ, per germline (reference sequence). The trim removed 7 bases at V and 10 bases at J, leaving 10 bases unmatched. CDR3 nucleotide sequence: TGTGCCAGCACCAAACGGACAGGTCGGTCACCCCTCCACTTT. Translated, it gives CASTKRTGRSPLHF.

This clonotype was seen repeatedly, ten times or more. The CDR3 is CASRLSYEQYF. The CDR3 nucleotides are TGTGCCAGCAGGTTATCCTACGAGCAGTACTTC. The V gene is TRBV2, the J gene TRBJ2-7; D unclear. Trimming pared 6 bases from V and 1 base from J, leaving 4 bases between. CDR3 length: 11 amino acids. CDR1 and CDR2 (germline): SNHLY, FYNNEI. The full variable domain, completed using reference TRBV2 and TRBJ2-7, is EPEVTQTPSHQVTQMGQEVILRCVPISNHLYFYWYRQILGQKVEFLVSFYNNEISEKSEIFDDQFSVERPDGSNFTLKIRSTKLEDSAMYFCASRLSYEQYFGPGTRLTVT.

This clonotype was picked up many times. This rearrangement joins TRBV7-3 to TRBJ1-1; TRBD1 might be the D (5 bases). V was clipped by 6 bases and J by 8 bases, with 16 bases between them. The germline V gene encodes CDR1 SGHTA and CDR2 FQGTGA. The CDR3 has 13 residues. CDR3 protein: CASSWGPADEAFF. CDR3 bases: TGTGCCAGCAGTTGGGGCCCCGCGGACGAAGCTTTCTTT.

In its sample, this clonotype was seen once. This is likely an artifact of a read error, given a far larger clone one base away. The chain is built from TRBV11-2 and TRBJ2-1; D unresolved. Trimming pared 5 bases from V and 13 bases from J, leaving 21 bases between. The length of the CDR3 is 14 residues. The germline CDR1 and CDR2 sequences are SGHAT and FQNNGV. The CDR3 DNA is TGTGCCAGCAGCCTCCGCCCAGTTAAAGAGACCCAGTTCTTC. It codes for CASSLRPVKETQFF.

This chain connects TRBV2 to TRBJ2-1; D uncertain. This CDR3 region has 12 residues. V was trimmed by 6 bases and J by 8 bases, leaving 11 bases between them. CDR1 is SNHLY and CDR2 is FYNNEI in the germline V gene. CDR3 DNA sequence: TGTGCCAGCAGCGTAGTTGGCCATGAGCAGTTCTTC. Its translation is CASSVVGHEQFF.

There are many counts of this clonotype. V usage is TRBV5-1 and J usage is TRBJ1-2; TRBD1 might be the D (5 bases). This CDR3 spans 13 amino acids. Germline V gives CDR1 SGHRS, CDR2 YFSETQ. Deletions cut 2 bases from V and 5 bases from J, with 10 bases between. The CDR3: CASSFGDLYGYTF. CDR3 bases: TGCGCCAGCAGCTTTGGGGACCTATATGGCTACACCTTC.

This clonotype has ten or more counts. V gene TRBV20-1 combines with J gene TRBJ2-2, with TRBD2 matching over 9 bases. With V trimmed by 5 bases and J by 6 bases, 10 bases remained unmatched. Germline V gene lookup returns CDR1 DFQATT and CDR2 SNEGSKA (reference sequence). The CDR3 has 15 amino acids. The CDR3 coding sequence is TGCAGTGCTCGCGCGATTAGCGGGAGAGCCGGGGAGCTGTTTTTT. Its translation is CSARAISGRAGELFF.

Details on this clonotype: This may arise from a read error, as a much more abundant clone is one base away. J is TRBJ1-1 and V is TRBV6-2 or TRBV6-3; a possible D gene is TRBD1 (6 bases). This CDR3 has 12 residues. The germline V gene has CDR1 MNHEY and CDR2 SVGEGT. CDR3 nucleotides: TGTGCCAGCAGCCCCGGACAGCCTGGAGCTCTCTTT. Its protein is CASSPGQPGALF.

This clonotype was counted a few times. V and J are TRBV5-6 and TRBJ1-2; D might be TRBD1 (6 bases). V lost 2 bases, J lost 4 bases, and 12 bases lay in between. The CDR3 extends over 14 amino acids. Germline lookup yields CDR1 SGHDT and CDR2 YYEEEE. The CDR3 protein is CASSFDRNIYGYTF. The CDR3 DNA sequence: TGTGCCAGCAGCTTCGACAGGAATATCTATGGCTACACCTTC.

Many counts were recorded for this clonotype. The J gene is TRBJ2-2, the V gene TRBV24-1; TRBD1 aligns across 8 bases. J gave up 4 bases and V 10 bases, and 7 bases lay outside the gene matches. Germline lookup yields CDR1 KGHDR and CDR2 SFDVKD. The CDR3 has 14 amino acids. In DNA, the CDR3 is TGTGCCACTGCTGCGACAGGGGTCACCGGGGAGCTGTTTTTT. Amino acids: CATAATGVTGELFF.

The chain uses TRBV2 and TRBJ2-2; D is perhaps TRBD2 (6 bases). The germline V and J ends were trimmed by 8 bases and 8 bases, with 12 bases remaining between them. This CDR3 comprises 12 residues. Germline lookup yields CDR1 SNHLY and CDR2 FYNNEI. CDR3 in amino acids: CASGTGVGELFF. Written as DNA, the CDR3 is TGTGCCAGCGGAACGGGGGTTGGGGAGCTGTTTTTT.

The chain recombines TRBV19 with TRBJ2-5; the match to TRBD1 covers 7 bases. V lost 5 bases to trimming and J lost 5 bases; unmatched junction nucleotides: 11. Germline CDR1 LNHDA, CDR2 SQIVND (reference sequence). CDR3 length: 15 residues. CDR3 protein: CASSRTLMTGETQYF. As DNA, the CDR3 is TGTGCCAGTAGTCGAACCCTAATGACAGGGGAGACCCAGTACTTC.

This clonotype was counted many times. The chain is built from TRBV7-9 and TRBJ1-1; D is unresolved. This CDR3 is 14 amino acids long. The germline gives CDR1 SEHNR, CDR2 FQNEAQ (reference sequence). V was shortened by 6 bases and J by 0 bases, with 11 bases between the two germline ends. The CDR3 coding sequence is TGTGCCAGCAGTAAAAACGGGGTGAACACTGAAGCTTTCTTT. Its translation: CASSKNGVNTEAFF.

V usage is TRBV6-1 and J usage is TRBJ2-7, with a tentative D call TRBD1 (6 bases). The CDR3 covers 15 residues. Looked up from germline, CDR1 is MNHNS and CDR2 is SASEGT. Trimming cost V 6 bases and J 2 bases, with 17 bases left between them. CDR3 in DNA: TGTGCCAGCAGACGGTTCCGGGACATCACCTACGAGCAGTACTTC. Protein: CASRRFRDITYEQYF.

This clonotype was recorded many times. The V gene is TRBV28, the J gene TRBJ2-2; 14 bases align to TRBD2. The CDR3 length is 19 residues. The V segment lost 3 bases and the J segment 5 bases; nucleotides outside the gene matches: 11. Germline CDR1 MDHEN, CDR2 SYDVKM. In DNA form, the CDR3 reads TGTGCCAGCAGTTTTGACAGGGGACTAGCGGGAGTTCGTACCGGGGAGCTGTTTTTT. Amino acid sequence: CASSFDRGLAGVRTGELFF.

This clonotype has a count of ten or more. V usage is TRBV6-1 and J usage is TRBJ1-2; tentatively, D is TRBD1 (5 bases). Germline V gene lookup returns CDR1 MNHNS and CDR2 SASEGT. V lost 2 bases, J lost 5 bases, and 12 bases lay in between. CDR3 length equals 14 residues. The CDR3 region is CASSEREDSYGYTF. CDR3 sequence (DNA): TGTGCCAGCAGTGAAAGGGAAGACAGTTATGGCTACACCTTC.